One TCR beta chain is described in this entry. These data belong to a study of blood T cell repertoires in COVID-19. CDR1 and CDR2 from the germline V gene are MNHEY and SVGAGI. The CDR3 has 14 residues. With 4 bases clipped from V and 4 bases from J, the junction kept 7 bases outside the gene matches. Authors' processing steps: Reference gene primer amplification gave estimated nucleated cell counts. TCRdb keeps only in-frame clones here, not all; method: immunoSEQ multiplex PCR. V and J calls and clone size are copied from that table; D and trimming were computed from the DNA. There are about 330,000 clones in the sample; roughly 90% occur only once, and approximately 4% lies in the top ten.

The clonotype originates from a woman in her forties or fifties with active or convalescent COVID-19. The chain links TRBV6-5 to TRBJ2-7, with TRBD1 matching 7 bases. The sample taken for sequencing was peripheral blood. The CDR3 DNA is TGTGCCAGCAGTTCCAGACAGGGCAAGTACGAGCAGTACTTC. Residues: CASSSRQGKYEQYF.